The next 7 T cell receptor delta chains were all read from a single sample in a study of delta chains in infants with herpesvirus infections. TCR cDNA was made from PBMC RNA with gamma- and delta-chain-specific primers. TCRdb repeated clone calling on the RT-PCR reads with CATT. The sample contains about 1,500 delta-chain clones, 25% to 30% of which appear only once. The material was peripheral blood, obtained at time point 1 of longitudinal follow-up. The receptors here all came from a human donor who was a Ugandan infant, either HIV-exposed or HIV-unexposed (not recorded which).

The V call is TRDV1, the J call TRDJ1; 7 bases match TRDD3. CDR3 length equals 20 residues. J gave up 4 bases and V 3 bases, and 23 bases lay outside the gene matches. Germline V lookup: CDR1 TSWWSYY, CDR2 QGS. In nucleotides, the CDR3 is TGTGCTCTTGGGGAGGCCTCCCTGTACTGGGGCCCTGAATGGGGCGATAAACTCATCTTT. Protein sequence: CALGEASLYWGPEWGDKLIF.

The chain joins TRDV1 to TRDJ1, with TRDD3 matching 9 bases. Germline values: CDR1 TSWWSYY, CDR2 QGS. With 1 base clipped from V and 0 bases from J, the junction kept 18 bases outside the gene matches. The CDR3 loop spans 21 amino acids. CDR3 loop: CALGERVWGGIPPLYTDKLIF. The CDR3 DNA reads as TGTGCTCTTGGGGAACGGGTTTGGGGGGGGATACCGCCACTGTACACCGATAAACTCATCTTT.

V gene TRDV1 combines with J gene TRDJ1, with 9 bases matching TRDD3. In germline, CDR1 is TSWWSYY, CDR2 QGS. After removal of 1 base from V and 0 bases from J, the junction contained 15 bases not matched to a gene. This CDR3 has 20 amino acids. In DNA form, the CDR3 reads TGTGCTCTTGGGGAACCTAAGGGATCGCTGGGGGATCAGTACACCGATAAACTCATCTTT. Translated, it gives CALGEPKGSLGDQYTDKLIF.

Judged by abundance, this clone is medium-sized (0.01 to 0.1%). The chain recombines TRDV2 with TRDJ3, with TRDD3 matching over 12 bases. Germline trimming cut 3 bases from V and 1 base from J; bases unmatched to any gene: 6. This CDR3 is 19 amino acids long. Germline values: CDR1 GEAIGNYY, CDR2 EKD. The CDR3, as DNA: TGTGCCTGTGACTCCCTGGGGGATACGGGGTCCTGGGACACCCGACAGATGTTTTTC. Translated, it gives CACDSLGDTGSWDTRQMFF.

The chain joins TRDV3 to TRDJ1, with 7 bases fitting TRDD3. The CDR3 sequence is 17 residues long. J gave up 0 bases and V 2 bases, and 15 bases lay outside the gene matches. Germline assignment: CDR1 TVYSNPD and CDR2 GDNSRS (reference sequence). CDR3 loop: CAFDQRITGDHTDKLIF. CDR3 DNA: TGTGCCTTTGATCAGAGGATCACTGGGGACCACACCGATAAACTCATCTTT.

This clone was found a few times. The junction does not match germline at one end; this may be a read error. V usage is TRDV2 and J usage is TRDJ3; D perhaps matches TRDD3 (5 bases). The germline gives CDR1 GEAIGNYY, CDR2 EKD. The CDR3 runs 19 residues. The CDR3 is CACDKVLEGDSWDTRQIFF. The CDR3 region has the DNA TGTGCCTGTGACAAAGTACTGGAGGGAGACTCCTGGGACACCCGACAGATATTTTTC.

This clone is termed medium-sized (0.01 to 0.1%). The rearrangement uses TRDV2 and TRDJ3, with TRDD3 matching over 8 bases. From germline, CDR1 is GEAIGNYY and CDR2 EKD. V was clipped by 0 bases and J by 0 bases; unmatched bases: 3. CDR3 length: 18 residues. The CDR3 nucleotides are TGTGCCTGTGACACCGGGGATACTTCCTCCTGGGACACCCGACAGATGTTTTTC. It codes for CACDTGDTSSWDTRQMFF.